These T cell receptor beta chains were read from a single sample in a study of blood T cells in healthy people across ages. TCRdb processed the 5' RACE reads anew with MiXCR; each CDR3 protein has one entry. The sample consists of approximately 790,000 distinct CDR3 sequences, about 62% of them appearing once. The sample comprised blood. The receptors were gathered from a man aged 25-40 years in good health. Each CDR3 is given with its conserved first and last residue. The D gene is left open where the match is weak. Only part of the rows carry a size: once, few, many, or a class if the clone is expanded.

clone size: few; V gene: TRBV15; D gene: -; J gene: TRBJ2-7; CDR3 protein: CATSRAEGFPYEQYF; CDR3 DNA: TGTGCTACCAGCAGAGCCGAAGGTTTTCCCTACGAGCAGTACTTC
clone size: few; V gene: TRBV13; D gene: -; J gene: TRBJ2-1; CDR3 protein: CASSTGHSNEQFF; CDR3 DNA: TGTGCCAGCAGCACAGGACACTCCAATGAGCAGTTCTTC
clone size: -; V gene: TRBV6-5; D gene: -; J gene: TRBJ2-7; CDR3 protein: CASSYSTVGEQYF; CDR3 DNA: TGTGCCAGCAGTTACTCGACGGTCGGCGAGCAGTACTTC
clone size: once; V gene: TRBV6-2/TRBV6-3; D gene: -; J gene: TRBJ2-7; CDR3 protein: CASRSNKVLYEQYF; CDR3 DNA: TGTGCCAGCAGGTCTAACAAGGTACTCTACGAGCAGTACTTC
clone size: -; V gene: TRBV6-2/TRBV6-3; D gene: TRBD2; J gene: TRBJ2-3; CDR3 protein: CASRPAGGTETQYF; CDR3 DNA: TGTGCCAGCAGACCGGCGGGGGGCACAGAGACGCAGTATTTT
clone size: -; V gene: TRBV9; D gene: TRBD1; J gene: TRBJ2-3; CDR3 protein: CASTGGDRRADTQYF; CDR3 DNA: TGTGCCAGCACCGGTGGGGACAGGAGAGCAGATACGCAGTATTTT
clone size: -; V gene: TRBV29-1; D gene: -; J gene: TRBJ2-7; CDR3 protein: CSVEGGHSYEQYF; CDR3 DNA: TGCAGCGTTGAGGGCGGTCACTCCTACGAGCAGTACTTC
clone size: -; V gene: TRBV4-3; D gene: -; J gene: TRBJ2-3; CDR3 protein: CASSQDSMEQDTQYF; CDR3 DNA: TGCGCCAGCAGCCAAGATTCGATGGAGCAAGATACGCAGTATTTT
clone size: -; V gene: TRBV20-1; D gene: TRBD2; J gene: TRBJ2-1; CDR3 protein: CSASLNLLAGSYNEQFF; CDR3 DNA: TGCAGTGCTAGCCTTAACCTACTAGCGGGGTCCTACAATGAGCAGTTCTTC
clone size: -; V gene: TRBV29-1; D gene: TRBD1; J gene: TRBJ2-7; CDR3 protein: CSGTGTGMGEQYF; CDR3 DNA: TGCAGCGGAACCGGGACAGGGATGGGAGAGCAGTACTTC
clone size: -; V gene: TRBV7-2; D gene: TRBD1; J gene: TRBJ2-5; CDR3 protein: CASSLGYRGETQYF; CDR3 DNA: TGTGCCAGCAGCTTAGGATACAGGGGAGAGACCCAGTACTTC
clone size: few; V gene: TRBV15; D gene: -; J gene: TRBJ2-3; CDR3 protein: CATSTEFGAYTDTQYF; CDR3 DNA: TGTGCCACCAGCACAGAGTTCGGGGCTTACACAGATACGCAGTATTTT
clone size: -; V gene: TRBV7-9; D gene: -; J gene: TRBJ2-2; CDR3 protein: CASGGLRSKLFF; CDR3 DNA: TGTGCCAGCGGCGGACTCCGGTCCAAGCTGTTTTTT
clone size: few; V gene: TRBV6-6; D gene: TRBD1; J gene: TRBJ1-2; CDR3 protein: CASSLAGQDYGYTF; CDR3 DNA: TGTGCCAGCAGTCTGGCGGGACAGGACTATGGCTACACCTTC
clone size: -; V gene: TRBV7-2; D gene: -; J gene: TRBJ1-5; CDR3 protein: CASSLGQPNNQPQHF; CDR3 DNA: TGTGCCAGCAGCTTAGGACAGCCTAACAATCAGCCCCAGCATTTT
clone size: -; V gene: TRBV29-1; D gene: -; J gene: TRBJ2-5; CDR3 protein: CSVVQGGQETQYF; CDR3 DNA: TGCAGCGTTGTTCAAGGCGGCCAAGAGACCCAGTACTTC
clone size: -; V gene: TRBV19; D gene: -; J gene: TRBJ1-2; CDR3 protein: CANSIPGAGNGNYGYTF; CDR3 DNA: TGTGCCAATAGTATCCCCGGGGCAGGCAACGGAAACTATGGCTACACCTTC
clone size: -; V gene: TRBV29-1; D gene: TRBD2; J gene: TRBJ2-5; CDR3 protein: CSVQSGGQETQYF; CDR3 DNA: TGCAGCGTCCAGTCGGGGGGACAAGAGACCCAGTACTTC
clone size: -; V gene: TRBV29-1; D gene: TRBD2; J gene: TRBJ2-1; CDR3 protein: CSVPGLAGRSYEQFF; CDR3 DNA: TGCAGCGTCCCGGGACTAGCGGGGAGGTCCTACGAGCAGTTCTTC
clone size: -; V gene: TRBV29-1; D gene: TRBD1; J gene: TRBJ1-5; CDR3 protein: CSVEEGQGAGQPQHF; CDR3 DNA: TGCAGCGTTGAAGAGGGCCAGGGGGCTGGGCAGCCCCAGCATTTT
clone size: -; V gene: TRBV5-1; D gene: -; J gene: TRBJ1-4; CDR3 protein: CASTEGPGNEKLFF; CDR3 DNA: TGCGCCAGCACAGAGGGCCCGGGTAATGAAAAACTGTTTTTT
clone size: many; V gene: TRBV7-2; D gene: -; J gene: TRBJ2-7; CDR3 protein: CASRLVIGGLDEQYF; CDR3 DNA: TGTGCCAGCAGATTAGTCATTGGGGGGCTGGACGAGCAGTACTTC
clone size: -; V gene: TRBV20-1; D gene: TRBD1; J gene: TRBJ2-5; CDR3 protein: CSGQGQETQYF; CDR3 DNA: TGCAGTGGACAGGGCCAAGAGACCCAGTACTTC
clone size: -; V gene: TRBV20-1; D gene: -; J gene: TRBJ2-1; CDR3 protein: CSASSRLRGTFF; CDR3 DNA: TGCAGTGCTAGTTCTCGGCTCAGAGGTACGTTCTTC
clone size: once; V gene: TRBV10-3; D gene: -; J gene: TRBJ1-1; CDR3 protein: CAISASDLTEAFF; CDR3 DNA: TGTGCCATCAGTGCGTCAGATCTCACTGAAGCTTTCTTT
clone size: -; V gene: TRBV9; D gene: -; J gene: TRBJ2-7; CDR3 protein: CASSVDSLSEQYF; CDR3 DNA: TGTGCCAGCAGCGTAGACTCGCTCTCCGAGCAGTACTTC
clone size: -; V gene: TRBV6-5; D gene: -; J gene: TRBJ2-7; CDR3 protein: CASRLYRDSYEQYF; CDR3 DNA: TGTGCCAGCAGGCTCTACAGGGACTCCTACGAGCAGTACTTC
clone size: few; V gene: TRBV7-3; D gene: -; J gene: TRBJ1-1; CDR3 protein: CASSLTGGLNTEAFF; CDR3 DNA: TGTGCCAGCAGCTTAACGGGGGGGCTTAACACTGAGGCTTTCTTT
clone size: few; V gene: TRBV4-3; D gene: -; J gene: TRBJ2-7; CDR3 protein: CASSQESVGDNEQYF; CDR3 DNA: TGCGCCAGCAGCCAAGAAAGCGTAGGGGACAACGAGCAGTACTTC
clone size: few; V gene: TRBV5-1; D gene: -; J gene: TRBJ1-5; CDR3 protein: CASSFEGTSNQPQHF; CDR3 DNA: TGCGCCAGCAGCTTTGAAGGGACTAGCAATCAGCCCCAGCATTTT
clone size: -; V gene: TRBV7-2; D gene: -; J gene: TRBJ2-1; CDR3 protein: CASSLRSDRYNEQFF; CDR3 DNA: TGTGCCAGCAGCTTACGCTCAGATCGATACAATGAGCAGTTCTTC
clone size: -; V gene: TRBV5-1; D gene: TRBD2; J gene: TRBJ2-5; CDR3 protein: CASSLGASGVPHQETQYF; CDR3 DNA: TGCGCCAGCAGCTTGGGGGCTAGCGGGGTACCCCACCAAGAGACCCAGTACTTC
clone size: few; V gene: TRBV14; D gene: -; J gene: TRBJ2-1; CDR3 protein: CASAGYNEQFF; CDR3 DNA: TGTGCCAGCGCGGGTTACAATGAGCAGTTCTTC
clone size: -; V gene: TRBV5-1; D gene: -; J gene: TRBJ2-5; CDR3 protein: CASSLYSGPNQETQYF; CDR3 DNA: TGCGCCAGCAGCTTGTACTCGGGACCGAATCAAGAGACCCAGTACTTC
clone size: few; V gene: TRBV2; D gene: TRBD2; J gene: TRBJ2-1; CDR3 protein: CASSVAGGPIHEQFF; CDR3 DNA: TGTGCCAGCAGCGTAGCGGGGGGGCCTATCCATGAGCAGTTCTTC
clone size: -; V gene: TRBV6-5; D gene: TRBD1; J gene: TRBJ2-4; CDR3 protein: CASRRTGPLAKNIQYF; CDR3 DNA: TGTGCCAGCAGGCGGACAGGCCCCTTAGCCAAAAACATTCAGTACTTC
clone size: few; V gene: TRBV7-2; D gene: -; J gene: TRBJ2-3; CDR3 protein: CASSLIVPLDTQYF; CDR3 DNA: TGTGCCAGCAGCCTGATAGTACCTCTGGATACGCAGTATTTT
clone size: -; V gene: TRBV5-1; D gene: -; J gene: TRBJ2-5; CDR3 protein: CASSLSSELRETQYF; CDR3 DNA: TGCGCCAGCAGCTTGTCCTCCGAGCTCCGAGAGACCCAGTACTTC
clone size: -; V gene: TRBV4-1; D gene: -; J gene: TRBJ2-3; CDR3 protein: CASSRIPTDTQYF; CDR3 DNA: TGCGCCAGCAGCCGAATTCCCACAGATACGCAGTATTTT
clone size: -; V gene: TRBV2; D gene: -; J gene: TRBJ1-5; CDR3 protein: CASRGDNSQPRHF; CDR3 DNA: TGTGCCAGCAGGGGGGACAACAGTCAGCCTCGGCATTTT
clone size: -; V gene: TRBV7-9; D gene: -; J gene: TRBJ2-7; CDR3 protein: CASSLGAGSRYEQYF; CDR3 DNA: TGTGCCAGCAGCTTAGGGGCAGGTTCTAGGTACGAGCAGTACTTC
clone size: -; V gene: TRBV20-1; D gene: TRBD2; J gene: TRBJ2-7; CDR3 protein: CSAKALAGNAYEQYF; CDR3 DNA: TGCAGTGCCAAGGCCCTAGCGGGGAATGCCTACGAGCAGTACTTC
clone size: many; V gene: TRBV6-2/TRBV6-3; D gene: -; J gene: TRBJ2-7; CDR3 protein: CASSYRPQGPLYYYEQYF; CDR3 DNA: TGTGCCAGCAGTTACCGGCCCCAGGGGCCCCTGTATTACTACGAGCAGTACTTC
clone size: -; V gene: TRBV15; D gene: -; J gene: TRBJ2-1; CDR3 protein: CATSRDEGSPAYEQFF; CDR3 DNA: TGTGCCACCAGCAGAGATGAGGGGTCCCCCGCATATGAGCAGTTCTTC
clone size: -; V gene: TRBV9; D gene: -; J gene: TRBJ2-7; CDR3 protein: CASSVGGEPYEQYF; CDR3 DNA: TGTGCCAGCAGCGTAGGGGGGGAACCCTACGAGCAGTACTTC
clone size: -; V gene: TRBV21-1; D gene: -; J gene: TRBJ2-3; CDR3 protein: CASSKYGGTSTDTQYF; CDR3 DNA: TGTGCCAGCAGCAAATATGGGGGTACTAGCACAGATACGCAGTATTTT
clone size: -; V gene: TRBV4-3; D gene: -; J gene: TRBJ2-5; CDR3 protein: CASSQEWYQETQYF; CDR3 DNA: TGCGCCAGCAGCCAAGAATGGTACCAAGAGACCCAGTACTTC